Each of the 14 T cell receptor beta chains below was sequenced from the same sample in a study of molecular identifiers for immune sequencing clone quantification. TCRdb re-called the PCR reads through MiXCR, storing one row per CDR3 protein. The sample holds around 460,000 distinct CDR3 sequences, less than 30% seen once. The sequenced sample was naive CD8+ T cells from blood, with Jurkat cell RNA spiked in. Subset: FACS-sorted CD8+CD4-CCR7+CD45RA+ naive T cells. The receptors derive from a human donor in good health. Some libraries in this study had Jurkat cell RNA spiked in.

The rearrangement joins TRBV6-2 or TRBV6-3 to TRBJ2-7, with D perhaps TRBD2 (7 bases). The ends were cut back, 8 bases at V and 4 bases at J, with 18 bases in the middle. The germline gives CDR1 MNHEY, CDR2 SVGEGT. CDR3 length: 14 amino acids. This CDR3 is CASAPEGGTYEQYF. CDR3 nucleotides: TGTGCCAGCGCCCCCGAGGGGGGGACTTACGAGCAGTACTTC.

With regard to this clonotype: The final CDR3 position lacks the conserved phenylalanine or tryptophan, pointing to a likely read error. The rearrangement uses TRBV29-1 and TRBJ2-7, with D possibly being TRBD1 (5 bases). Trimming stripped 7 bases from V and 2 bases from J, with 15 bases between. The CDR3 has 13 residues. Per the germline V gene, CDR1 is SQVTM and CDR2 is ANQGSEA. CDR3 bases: TGCAGCGATTTAGGATCAGGGACCTACGAGCAGTACCTC. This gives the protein CSDLGSGTYEQYL.

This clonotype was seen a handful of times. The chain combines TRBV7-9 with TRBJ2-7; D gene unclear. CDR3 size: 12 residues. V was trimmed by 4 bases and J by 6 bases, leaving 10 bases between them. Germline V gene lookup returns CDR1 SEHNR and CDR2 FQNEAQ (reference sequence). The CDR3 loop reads CASSSGSVEQYF. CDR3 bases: TGTGCCAGCAGCTCCGGGTCGGTCGAGCAGTACTTC.

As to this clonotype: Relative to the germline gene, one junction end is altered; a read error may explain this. For the CDR3, the DNA is TGTGCCAGCAGCCCACAGATGGATGGTTCGGGCTACCCCTTC. This encodes CASSPQMDGSGYPF. The rearrangement links TRBV7-9 to TRBJ1-2; D is undetermined. The CDR3 length is 14 residues. Germline-derived CDR1 and CDR2 are SEHNR and FQNEAQ (reference sequence).

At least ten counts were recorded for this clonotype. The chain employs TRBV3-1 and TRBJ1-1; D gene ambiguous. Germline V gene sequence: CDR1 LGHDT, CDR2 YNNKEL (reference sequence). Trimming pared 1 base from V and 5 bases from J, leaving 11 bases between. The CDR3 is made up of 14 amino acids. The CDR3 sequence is CASSQVKQMTEAFF. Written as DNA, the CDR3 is TGTGCCAGCAGCCAAGTGAAACAAATGACTGAAGCTTTCTTT. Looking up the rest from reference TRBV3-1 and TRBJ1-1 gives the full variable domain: DTAVSQTPKYLVTQMGNDKSIKCEQNLGHDTMYWYKQDSKKFLKIMFSYNNKELIINETVPNRFSPKSPDKAHLNLHINSLELGDSAVYFCASSQVKQMTEAFFGQGTRLTVV.

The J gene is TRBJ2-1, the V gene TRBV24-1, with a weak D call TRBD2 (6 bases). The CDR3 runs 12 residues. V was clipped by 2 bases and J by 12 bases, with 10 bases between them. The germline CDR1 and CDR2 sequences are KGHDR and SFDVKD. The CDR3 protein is CATSDSGVRQFF. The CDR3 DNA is TGTGCCACCAGTGATTCGGGGGTCCGGCAGTTCTTC.

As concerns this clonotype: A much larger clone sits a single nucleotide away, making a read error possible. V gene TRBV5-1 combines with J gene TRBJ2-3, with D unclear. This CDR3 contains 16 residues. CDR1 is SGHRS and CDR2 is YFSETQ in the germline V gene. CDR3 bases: TGCGCCGGCAGCTTGGTGGGCGGTCCGTTGGCGGATACGCAGTATTTT. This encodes CAGSLVGGPLADTQYF. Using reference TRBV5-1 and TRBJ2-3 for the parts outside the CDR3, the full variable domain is KAGVTQTPRYLIKTRGQQVTLSCSPISGHRSVSWYQQTPGQGLQFLFEYFSETQRNKGNFPGRFSGRQFSNSRSEMNVSTLELGDSALYLCAGSLVGGPLADTQYFGPGTRLTVL.

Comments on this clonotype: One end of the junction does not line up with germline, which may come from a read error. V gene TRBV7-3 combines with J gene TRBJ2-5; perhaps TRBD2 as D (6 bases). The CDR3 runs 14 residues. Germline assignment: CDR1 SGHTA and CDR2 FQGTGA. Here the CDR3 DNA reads TGTGTCAGCAGCTTTTACGGGAGTGCAGAGACCCAGTACTTC. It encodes CVSSFYGSAETQYF.

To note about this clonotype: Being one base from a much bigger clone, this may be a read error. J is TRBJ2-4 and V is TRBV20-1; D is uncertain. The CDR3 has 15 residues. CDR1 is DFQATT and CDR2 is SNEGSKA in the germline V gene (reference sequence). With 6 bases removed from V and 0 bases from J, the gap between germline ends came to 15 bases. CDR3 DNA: TGCAGTGCAATGTCCGAGGAGATAGCCAAAAACATTCAGTACTTC. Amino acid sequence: CSAMSEEIAKNIQYF.

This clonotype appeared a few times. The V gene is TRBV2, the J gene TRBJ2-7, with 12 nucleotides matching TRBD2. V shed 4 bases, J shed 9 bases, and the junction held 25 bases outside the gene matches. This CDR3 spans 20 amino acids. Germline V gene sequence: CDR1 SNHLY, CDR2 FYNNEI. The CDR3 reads CASSGVLPTQGLAGSGGQYF. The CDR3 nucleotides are TGTGCCAGCAGTGGAGTGCTCCCTACACAAGGACTAGCGGGGTCTGGTGGGCAGTACTTC. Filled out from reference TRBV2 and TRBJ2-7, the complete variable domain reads EPEVTQTPSHQVTQMGQEVILRCVPISNHLYFYWYRQILGQKVEFLVSFYNNEISEKSEIFDDQFSVERPDGSNFTLKIRSTKLEDSAMYFCASSGVLPTQGLAGSGGQYFGPGTRLTVT.

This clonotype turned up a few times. The CDR3 loop is CASSQGTSQGHGYTF. The DNA of the CDR3 is TGTGCCAGCAGCCAAGGGACATCACAGGGCCATGGCTACACCTTC. The chain has TRBV14 and TRBJ1-2, with D tentatively TRBD1 (6 bases). V lost 1 base, J lost 6 bases, and 15 bases lay in between. The germline V gene encodes CDR1 SGHDN and CDR2 FVKESK. The CDR3 is 15 residues long.

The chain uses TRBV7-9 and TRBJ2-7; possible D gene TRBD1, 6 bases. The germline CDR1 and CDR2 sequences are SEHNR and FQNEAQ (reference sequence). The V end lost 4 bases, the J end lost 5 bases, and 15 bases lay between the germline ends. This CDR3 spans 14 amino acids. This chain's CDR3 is CASSSIRGPDEQYF. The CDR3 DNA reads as TGTGCCAGCAGCTCAATCAGGGGCCCTGACGAGCAGTACTTC. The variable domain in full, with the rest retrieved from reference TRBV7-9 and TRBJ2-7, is DTGVSQNPRHKITKRGQNVTFRCDPISEHNRLYWYRQTLGQGPEFLTYFQNEAQLEKSRLLSDRFSAERPKGSFSTLEIQRTEQGDSAMYLCASSSIRGPDEQYFGPGTRLTVT.

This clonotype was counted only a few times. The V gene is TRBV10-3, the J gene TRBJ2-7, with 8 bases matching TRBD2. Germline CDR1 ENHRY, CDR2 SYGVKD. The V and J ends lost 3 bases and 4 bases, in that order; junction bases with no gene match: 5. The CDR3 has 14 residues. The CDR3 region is CAISESGGSYEQYF. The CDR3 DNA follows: TGTGCCATCAGTGAAAGCGGGGGTTCATACGAGCAGTACTTC.

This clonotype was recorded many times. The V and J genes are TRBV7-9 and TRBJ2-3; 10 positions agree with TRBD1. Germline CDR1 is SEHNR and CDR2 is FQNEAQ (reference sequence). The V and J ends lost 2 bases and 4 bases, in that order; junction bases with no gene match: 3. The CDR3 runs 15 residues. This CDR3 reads CASSLRQGAADTQYF. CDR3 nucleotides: TGTGCCAGCAGCTTAAGACAGGGGGCGGCAGATACGCAGTATTTT.